This paragraph covers one T cell receptor (beta chain) sequence. Its antigen is not known. The CDR3 extends over 14 amino acids. Germline values: CDR1 MDHEN, CDR2 SYDVKM. Trimming took 9 bases from V and 2 from J, leaving 14 bases between them. Produced via immunoSEQ multiplex PCR; TCRdb's table is partial and in-frame only. The sample carries around 200,000 clones, around 94% recorded once. The data originate from a study of T cell responses to AZD1222 COVID-19 vaccine. Study-wide points: Only 5 or 6 people who got AZD1222 tested seropositive at baseline.

The starting material was peripheral blood, obtained 28 days after the second AZD1222 dose. The TCR was taken from an adult who received the AZD1222 COVID-19 vaccine. The chain employs TRBV28 and TRBJ2-4; the D gene is possibly TRBD2 (6 bases). The CDR3, as DNA: TGTGCCAGTGCGGGGATCGGACCCAAAAACATTCAGTACTTC. It codes for CASAGIGPKNIQYF.